This T cell receptor (beta chain) was profiled in a study of Graves' ophthalmopathy and Graves' hyperthyroidism. From fresh peripheral blood, around 11 ml in volume, the PBMCs were obtained. From RNA, the CDR3 regions of TCR beta chains were amplified and sequenced. The first round was an RT-PCR with HTBI primers, and the second round was a multiplex PCR. Using its own MiXCR run on the multiplex PCR reads, TCRdb lists one record per CDR3 protein. The repertoire holds about 410,000 distinct CDR3 sequences, with around 19% as singletons. With 8 bases clipped from V and 3 bases from J, the junction kept 10 bases outside the gene matches. Germline CDR1 is MDHEN and CDR2 is SYDVKM. CDR3 length: 14 residues. General observations from the study: The 13-signature model separated ophthalmopathy from stable hyperthyroidism at around 88% sensitivity and nearly 83% specificity. In predicting ophthalmopathy progression, the model reached about 71% sensitivity and 72% to 80% specificity. Blood shared most expanded thyroid clonotypes above 0.001 frequency.

This clonotype occurred many times. The antigen is unknown. Sequencing used peripheral blood. The source is a woman between 18 and 29 years old with Graves' ophthalmopathy. The gene calls are TRBV28 and TRBJ2-7; 7 bases agree with TRBD2. The CDR3 DNA reads as TGTGCCAGCGGCCCGGGGACTAACAACTACGAGCAGTACTTC. Translation: CASGPGTNNYEQYF.